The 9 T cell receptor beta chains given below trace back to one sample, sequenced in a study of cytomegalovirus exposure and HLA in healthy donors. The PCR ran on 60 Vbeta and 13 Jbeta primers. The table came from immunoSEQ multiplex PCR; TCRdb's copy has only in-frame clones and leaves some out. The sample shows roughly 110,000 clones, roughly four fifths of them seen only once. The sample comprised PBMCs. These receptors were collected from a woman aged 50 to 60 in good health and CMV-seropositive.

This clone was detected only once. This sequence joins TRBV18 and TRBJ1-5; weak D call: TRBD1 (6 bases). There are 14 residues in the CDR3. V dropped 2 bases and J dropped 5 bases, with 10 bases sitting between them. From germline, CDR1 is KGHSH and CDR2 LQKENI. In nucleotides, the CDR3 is TGTGCCAGCTCACCAATCTACAGGGATCAGCCCCAGCATTTT. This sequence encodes CASSPIYRDQPQHF.

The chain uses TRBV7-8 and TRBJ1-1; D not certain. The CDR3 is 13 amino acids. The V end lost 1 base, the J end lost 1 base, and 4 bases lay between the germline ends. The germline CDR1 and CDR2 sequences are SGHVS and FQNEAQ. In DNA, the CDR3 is TGTGCCAGCAGCTTAGGTCGGAACACTGAAGCTTTCTTT. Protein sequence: CASSLGRNTEAFF. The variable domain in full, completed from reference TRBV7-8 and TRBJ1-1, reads GAGVSQSPRYKVAKRGQDVALRCDPISGHVSLFWYQQALGQGPEFLTYFQNEAQLDKSGLPSDRFFAERPEGSVSTLKIQRTQQEDSAVYLCASSLGRNTEAFFGQGTRLTVV.

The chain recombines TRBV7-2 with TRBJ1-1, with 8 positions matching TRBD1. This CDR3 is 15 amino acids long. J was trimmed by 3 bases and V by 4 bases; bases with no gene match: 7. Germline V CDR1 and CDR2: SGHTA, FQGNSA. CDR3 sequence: CASSSQPTGDTEAFF. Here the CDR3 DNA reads TGTGCCAGCAGCTCCCAACCGACAGGGGACACTGAAGCTTTCTTT.

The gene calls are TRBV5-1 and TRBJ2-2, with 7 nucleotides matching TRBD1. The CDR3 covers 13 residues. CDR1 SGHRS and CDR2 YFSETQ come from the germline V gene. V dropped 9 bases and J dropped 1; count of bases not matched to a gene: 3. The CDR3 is CATRQGNTGELFF. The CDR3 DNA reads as TGCGCCACCAGACAGGGGAACACCGGGGAGCTGTTTTTT. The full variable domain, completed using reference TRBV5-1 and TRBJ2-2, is KAGVTQTPRYLIKTRGQQVTLSCSPISGHRSVSWYQQTPGQGLQFLFEYFSETQRNKGNFPGRFSGRQFSNSRSEMNVSTLELGDSALYLCATRQGNTGELFFGEGSRLTVL.

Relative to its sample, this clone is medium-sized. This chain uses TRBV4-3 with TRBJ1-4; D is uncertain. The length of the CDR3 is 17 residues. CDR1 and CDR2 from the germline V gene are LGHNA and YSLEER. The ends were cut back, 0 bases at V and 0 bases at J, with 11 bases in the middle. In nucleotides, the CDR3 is TGCGCCAGCAGCCAAGATTCCCGAGTTGCAACTAATGAAAAACTGTTTTTT. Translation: CASSQDSRVATNEKLFF.

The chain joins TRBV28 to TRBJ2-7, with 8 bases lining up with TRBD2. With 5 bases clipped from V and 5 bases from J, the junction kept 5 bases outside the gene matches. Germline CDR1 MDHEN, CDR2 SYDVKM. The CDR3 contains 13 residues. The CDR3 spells CASSPGGTDEQYF. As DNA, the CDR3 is TGTGCCAGCAGTCCGGGAGGGACGGACGAGCAGTACTTC.

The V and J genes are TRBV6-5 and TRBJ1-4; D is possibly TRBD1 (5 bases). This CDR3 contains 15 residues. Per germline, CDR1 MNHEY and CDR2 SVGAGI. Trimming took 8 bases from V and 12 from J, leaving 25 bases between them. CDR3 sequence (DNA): TGTGCCAGCTCCGAGGGGAGGGCCCGGGGTTACGAACTGTTTTTT. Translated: CASSEGRARGYELFF.

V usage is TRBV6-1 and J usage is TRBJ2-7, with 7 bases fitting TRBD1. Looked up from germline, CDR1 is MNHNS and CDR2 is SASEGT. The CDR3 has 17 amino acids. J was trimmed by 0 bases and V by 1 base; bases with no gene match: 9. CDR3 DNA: TGTGCCAGCAGTGAAGGGGGGTGGGCAGGGGGCTCCTACGAGCAGTACTTC. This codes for CASSEGGWAGGSYEQYF.

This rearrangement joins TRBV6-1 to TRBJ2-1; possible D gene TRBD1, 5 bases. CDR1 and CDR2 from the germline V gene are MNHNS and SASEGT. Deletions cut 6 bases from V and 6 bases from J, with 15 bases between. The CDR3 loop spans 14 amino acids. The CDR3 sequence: CASRNRWGSNEQFF. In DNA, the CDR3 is TGTGCCAGCAGGAACAGGTGGGGATCCAATGAGCAGTTCTTC.